These 11 T cell receptor beta chains came from one sample sequenced in a study of blood T cell repertoires in COVID-19. Produced via immunoSEQ multiplex PCR; TCRdb's table is partial and in-frame only. The data hold roughly 91,000 clones, with around 85% observed a single time. Material: peripheral blood. These receptors were obtained from a man aged 65 to 85 with acute or convalescent COVID-19.

V gene TRBV19 combines with J gene TRBJ2-2, with 9 bases that match TRBD2. J lost 3 bases, V lost 1 base, and 3 bases had no gene match. Germline values: CDR1 LNHDA, CDR2 SQIVND (reference sequence). The CDR3 extends over 16 amino acids. The CDR3 nucleotides are TGTGCCAGTAGTATAGTAGCGGGGGCCTACACCGGGGAGCTGTTTTTT. Its protein product is CASSIVAGAYTGELFF. The whole variable domain, remainder taken from reference TRBV19 and TRBJ2-2, is DGGITQSPKYLFRKEGQNVTLSCEQNLNHDAMYWYRQDPGQGLRLIYYSQIVNDFQKGDIAEGYSVSREKKESFPLTVTSAQKNPTAFYLCASSIVAGAYTGELFFGEGSRLTVL.

The V gene is TRBV5-1, the J gene TRBJ1-6; 8 bases line up with TRBD1. The CDR3 consists of 15 residues. V was clipped by 0 bases and J by 10 bases; unmatched bases: 6. Germline V gene lookup returns CDR1 SGHRS and CDR2 YFSETQ. The CDR3 region is CASSLEGQELSPLHF. The CDR3 nucleotides are TGCGCCAGCAGCTTGGAGGGACAGGAGCTCTCACCCCTCCACTTT.

This chain links TRBV9 with TRBJ2-7; D not resolved. CDR3 length: 14 amino acids. The germline V and J ends were trimmed by 0 bases and 2 bases, with 9 bases remaining between them. CDR1 and CDR2 (germline): SGDLS, YYNGEE. The CDR3 DNA is TGTGCCAGCAGCGTAGATTCTAGTACCTACGAGCAGTACTTC. It codes for CASSVDSSTYEQYF.

The sample holds a few counts of this clone. This chain joins TRBV7-9 and TRBJ2-3, with 7 bases matching TRBD1. CDR1 is SEHNR, CDR2 FQNEAQ, per germline (reference sequence). The CDR3 covers 15 residues. After removal of 5 bases from V and 3 bases from J, the junction contained 8 bases not matched to a gene. CDR3 residues: CASSTPGQITDTQYF. DNA for the CDR3: TGTGCCAGCAGCACCCCGGGACAGATAACAGATACGCAGTATTTT.

This chain links TRBV28 with TRBJ2-7; D not resolved. CDR3 length equals 12 residues. The germline CDR1 and CDR2 sequences are MDHEN and SYDVKM. Trimming took 3 bases from V and 3 from J, leaving 6 bases between them. The CDR3 loop reads CASSFYNYEQYF. In DNA, the CDR3 is TGTGCCAGCAGTTTTTACAACTACGAGCAGTACTTC.

This clone was counted ten times or more. This chain connects TRBV19 to TRBJ1-3, with D perhaps matching TRBD1 (6 bases). V lost 10 bases, J lost 10 bases, and 14 bases lay in between. Germline V gives CDR1 LNHDA, CDR2 SQIVND (reference sequence). CDR3 length: 11 amino acids. The CDR3 region is CATATGKTIYF. The CDR3, as DNA: TGTGCCACCGCAACAGGGAAAACCATATATTTT.

The V and J genes are TRBV12-3 or TRBV12-4 and TRBJ1-5; D unresolved. Trimming shortened V by 6 bases and J by 4 bases, and 10 bases separated the two germline ends. CDR3 length: 13 amino acids. The DNA of the CDR3 is TGTGCCAGCAGCAGAGCGACTAATCAGCCCCAGCATTTT. Amino acids: CASSRATNQPQHF.

This clone came up a few times. The V gene is TRBV2, the J gene TRBJ2-7; no clear D gene. Trimming cost V 1 base and J 3 bases, with 7 bases left between them. The CDR3 consists of 13 residues. Germline V gives CDR1 SNHLY, CDR2 FYNNEI. The CDR3 nucleotides read TGTGCCAGCAGTGAAGGTGTGTACTACGAGCAGTACTTC. It is translated as CASSEGVYYEQYF.

This chain connects TRBV6-5 to TRBJ1-1; tentative D call: TRBD1 (5 bases). The CDR3 loop spans 14 amino acids. CDR1 is MNHEY, CDR2 SVGAGI, per germline. Deletions cut 0 bases from V and 5 bases from J, with 10 bases between. This CDR3 is CASSYSGGWTEAFF. The CDR3 nucleotides read TGTGCCAGCAGTTACTCCGGGGGGTGGACTGAAGCTTTCTTT.

The chain recombines TRBV11-3 with TRBJ2-2; 7 bases are a match to TRBD1. Germline values: CDR1 SGHNT, CDR2 YENEEA. This CDR3 has 15 residues. The junction had 5 bases not matched to a gene; V was cut back by 4 bases and J by 3 bases. As DNA, the CDR3 is TGTGCCAGCAGCTACGGACAGGAGGACACCGGGGAGCTGTTTTTT. Residues: CASSYGQEDTGELFF.

J is TRBJ1-6 and V is TRBV28; the match to TRBD1 covers 10 bases. Trimming at V came to 5 bases and at J to 5 bases, leaving 6 bases not matched to a gene. The germline CDR1 and CDR2 sequences are MDHEN and SYDVKM. There are 16 residues in the CDR3. The CDR3 DNA reads TGTGCCAGCAGTAGAGGACAGGGGGTGAATAATTCACCCCTCCACTTT. This gives the protein CASSRGQGVNNSPLHF.